This is a list of T cell receptor beta chains from one sample in a study of CD8+CD57+ T cells in acquired aplastic anemia. Via MiXCR, TCRdb re-called the reads, giving one row per CDR3 protein. The sample yields tens of thousands of distinct CDR3 sequences, about half seen once. The source material was sorted CD4+, CD8+, or CD8+CD57+ T cells (not recorded which) from PBMCs. Receptor source: a human donor in good health, serving as a control. Each CDR3 is given with its conserved first and last residue. The D gene is left open where the match is weak. The size field is filled for only some rows; it gives once, few, many or a size class.

abundance	j_gene	d_gene	v_gene	CDR3aa	CDR3nt
few	TRBJ2-7	NA	TRBV5-6	CASSLSPEGRVHEQYF	TGTGCCAGCAGCTTGTCCCCCGAGGGCAGGGTGCACGAGCAGTACTTC
few	TRBJ2-6	NA	TRBV15	CATSSPDRGANVLTF	TGTGCCACCAGCAGTCCGGATAGGGGGGCCAACGTCCTGACTTTC
NA	TRBJ1-5	NA	TRBV6-1	CASSEAPHPGYQPQRF	TGTGCCAGCAGTGAAGCGCCCCATCCCGGTTATCAGCCCCAGCGTTTT
NA	TRBJ1-1	TRBD1	TRBV10-1	CASRPGTGKGSRTEAFF	TGCGCCAGTAGGCCCGGGACAGGGAAGGGGTCGAGAACTGAAGCTTTCTTT
many	TRBJ2-7	NA	TRBV24-1	CATSETSYEQYF	TGTGCCACCAGTGAGACCTCCTACGAGCAGTACTTC
many	TRBJ2-3	TRBD1	TRBV24-1	CATPGQGTDTQYF	TGTGCCACCCCGGGACAGGGAACAGATACGCAGTATTTT
NA	TRBJ1-4	NA	TRBV12-3/TRBV12-4	CASSFNSHEKLFF	TGTGCCAGCAGTTTCAACAGTCATGAAAAACTGTTTTTT
many	TRBJ1-1	NA	TRBV19	CASSMPISQGMNTEAFF	TGTGCCAGTAGTATGCCAATCTCCCAGGGAATGAACACTGAAGCTTTCTTT
NA	TRBJ2-5	NA	TRBV7-3	CASSTSTEGETQYF	TGTGCCAGCAGCACGTCCACGGAAGGGGAGACCCAGTACTTC
NA	TRBJ1-2	NA	TRBV2	CASSAPGFYGYTF	TGTGCCAGCAGTGCTCCAGGGTTTTATGGCTACACCTTC